Presented here are 27 T cell receptor beta chains from one specimen sequenced in a study of graft-versus-host responses after intestinal transplantation. TCRdb's table, derived via immunoSEQ multiplex PCR, lists solely in-frame clones and lacks some. The profile shows about 94,000 clones, more than 85% of them singletons. These TCRs' antigens remain unknown. The sample consisted of unstimulated CD8+ T cells sorted from spleen or lymph node cells, taken before intestinal transplant. All receptors come from a human donor who received an intestinal transplant.

This clone was seen only once. The chain employs TRBV7-9 and TRBJ1-1, with TRBD1 matching over 7 bases. Germline loops: CDR1 SEHNR, CDR2 FQNEAQ (reference sequence). This CDR3 comprises 13 residues. With V trimmed by 5 bases and J by 2 bases, 2 bases remained unmatched. In DNA form, the CDR3 reads TGTGCCAGCAGCCCAGGGGGTAACACTGAAGCTTTCTTT. This translates into CASSPGGNTEAFF.

V usage is TRBV28 and J usage is TRBJ2-3; TRBD1 matches 10 bases. In germline, CDR1 is MDHEN, CDR2 SYDVKM. This CDR3 has 15 residues. Trimming at V came to 3 bases and at J to 3 bases, leaving 3 bases not matched to a gene. In DNA, the CDR3 is TGTGCCAGCAGTTTCTTGGACAGGGGGACAGATACGCAGTATTTT. Encoded protein: CASSFLDRGTDTQYF.

The CDR3 sequence is CASSPRMGGSYEQYF. The CDR3 coding sequence is TGTGCCAGCAGCCCCCGGATGGGCGGGAGCTACGAGCAGTACTTC. V usage is TRBV4-2 and J usage is TRBJ2-7, with 7 bases fitting TRBD2. Germline loops: CDR1 LGHNA, CDR2 YNFKEQ. Losses at the gene ends were 4 bases for V and 3 bases for J; bases not matched to a gene: 9. The CDR3 runs to 15 residues.

In this sample, this clone turned up a few times. The chain is built from TRBV5-6 and TRBJ1-4; D possibly corresponds to TRBD1 (6 bases). Germline lookup yields CDR1 SGHDT and CDR2 YYEEEE. This CDR3 spans 13 amino acids. Trimming removed 4 bases from V and 5 bases from J, with 9 bases in between. The CDR3 protein is CASSSGQNEKLFF. In nucleotides, the CDR3 is TGTGCCAGCAGCAGTGGACAGAATGAAAAACTGTTTTTT.

The chain is built from TRBV5-1 and TRBJ2-5; tentative D call: TRBD1 (5 bases). The J call may be wrong; the DNA end is better matched by TRBJ2-7. In germline, CDR1 is SGHRS, CDR2 YFSETQ. The CDR3 has 12 residues. The CDR3 region is CASRDNSYEQYF. Here the CDR3 DNA reads TGCGCCAGCAGGGACAACTCCTACGAGCAGTACTTC.

The chain recombines TRBV6-5 with TRBJ2-7, with 8 positions matching TRBD1. Germline trimming cut 2 bases from V and 5 bases from J; bases unmatched to any gene: 8. This CDR3 spans 15 amino acids. Germline assignment: CDR1 MNHEY and CDR2 SVGAGI. The CDR3 protein is CASSYTLDRVDEQYF. The CDR3 DNA reads as TGTGCCAGCAGTTACACGTTGGACAGGGTGGACGAGCAGTACTTC.

J is TRBJ2-5 and V is TRBV7-9, with 8 bases lining up with TRBD2. The end of the DNA aligns better with TRBJ2-7, so the J call may be wrong. Germline CDR1 is SEHNR and CDR2 is FQNEAQ (reference sequence). This CDR3 contains 12 residues. CDR3 in DNA: TGTGCCAGCAGTGCGCGGGGGGACGAGCAGTACTTC. This encodes CASSARGDEQYF.

The rearrangement joins TRBV7-8 to TRBJ2-2, with 7 positions matching TRBD2. Germline-derived CDR1 and CDR2 are SGHVS and FQNEAQ. V lost 3 bases to trimming and J lost 0 bases; unmatched junction nucleotides: 1. The CDR3 contains 15 residues. CDR3 DNA: TGTGCCAGCAGCTTGGCGGGGGCGAACACCGGGGAGCTGTTTTTT. Translating it yields CASSLAGANTGELFF.

The chain joins TRBV27 to TRBJ2-7, with TRBD1 matching 7 bases. V lost 4 bases and J lost 5; bases outside the gene matches: 8. The CDR3 length is 14 residues. Germline assignment: CDR1 MNHEY and CDR2 SMNVEV (reference sequence). CDR3 protein: CASSSMTGQDEQYF. For the CDR3, the DNA is TGTGCCAGCAGTTCAATGACAGGGCAGGACGAGCAGTACTTC.

This clone has only a few counts. V gene TRBV6-5 combines with J gene TRBJ1-1, with 8 nucleotides matching TRBD1. Germline-derived CDR1 and CDR2 are MNHEY and SVGAGI. V was pared by 5 bases and J by 7 bases, with 6 bases of the junction left unmatched. The CDR3 consists of 13 residues. CDR3 in amino acids: CASSLRTGLEAFF. The CDR3 nucleotides are TGTGCCAGCAGTCTACGGACAGGGCTTGAAGCTTTCTTT.

This clone was detected only a few times. V gene TRBV9 combines with J gene TRBJ2-3, with unresolved D. The CDR3 loop spans 14 amino acids. Trimming removed 1 base at V and 2 bases at J, with 8 bases between. Germline CDR1 is SGDLS and CDR2 is YYNGEE. The CDR3, as DNA: TGTGCCAGCAGCGTAAGGCTAGACACAGATACGCAGTATTTT. It yields the protein CASSVRLDTDTQYF.

This clone occurred once. This chain joins TRBV6-4 and TRBJ2-4, with 11 bases that match TRBD1. This CDR3 is 15 amino acids long. Trimming cost V 9 bases and J 0 bases; bases outside gene matches: 4. Per germline, CDR1 MRHNA and CDR2 SNTAGT. The CDR3 spells CARGGQGAAKNIQYF. CDR3 nucleotides: TGTGCCAGGGGCGGACAGGGGGCAGCCAAAAACATTCAGTACTTC.

This chain connects TRBV19 to TRBJ2-7; 8 nucleotides align to TRBD2. Per the germline V gene, CDR1 is LNHDA and CDR2 is SQIVND (reference sequence). Trimming took 3 bases from V and 3 from J; bases not matched to a gene: 7. The CDR3 loop spans 15 amino acids. The CDR3 loop is CASSMERGSHYEQYF. The CDR3 DNA is TGTGCCAGTAGTATGGAGCGGGGGTCCCACTACGAGCAGTACTTC. The variable domain in full, with the rest retrieved from reference TRBV19 and TRBJ2-7, is DGGITQSPKYLFRKEGQNVTLSCEQNLNHDAMYWYRQDPGQGLRLIYYSQIVNDFQKGDIAEGYSVSREKKESFPLTVTSAQKNPTAFYLCASSMERGSHYEQYFGPGTRLTVT.

J is TRBJ2-7 and V is TRBV11-2, with 8 bases identical to TRBD1. The CDR3 runs to 14 residues. With V trimmed by 3 bases and J by 3 bases, 4 bases remained unmatched. Germline V gives CDR1 SGHAT, CDR2 FQNNGV. The CDR3 DNA reads as TGTGCCAGCAGCTTTGGACAGGGTAACTACGAGCAGTACTTC. It codes for CASSFGQGNYEQYF.

V usage is TRBV7-9 and J usage is TRBJ1-5, with D unresolved. V dropped 3 bases and J dropped 8 bases, with 11 bases sitting between them. The CDR3 contains 13 residues. The germline gives CDR1 SEHNR, CDR2 FQNEAQ (reference sequence). As DNA, the CDR3 is TGTGCCAGCAGCTTTTCTACAGAGAAGCCCCAGCATTTT. Its translation is CASSFSTEKPQHF. Full variable domain (missing parts from reference TRBV7-9 and TRBJ1-5): DTGVSQNPRHKITKRGQNVTFRCDPISEHNRLYWYRQTLGQGPEFLTYFQNEAQLEKSRLLSDRFSAERPKGSFSTLEIQRTEQGDSAMYLCASSFSTEKPQHFGDGTRLSIL.

About this clone itself: One junction end does not reproduce the germline sequence, and a read error may be involved. This sample also contains other DNA sequences that code for the same CDR3. The CDR3 here is CASSHDGGVEAFF. In DNA, the CDR3 is TGCGCCAGCAGCCATGACGGCGGGGTTGAAGCCTTCTTT. This chain joins TRBV4-3 and TRBJ1-1, with unresolved D. This CDR3 region has 13 residues. CDR1 and CDR2 (germline): LGHNA, YSLEER.

The genes are TRBV12-5 and TRBJ2-3; 8 bases are shared with TRBD2. J gave up 2 bases and V 0 bases, and 10 bases lay outside the gene matches. Germline lookup yields CDR1 LGHNT and CDR2 FRNRAP. The length of the CDR3 is 18 residues. CDR3 region: CASGLVPTGGTYTDTQYF. The CDR3 DNA sequence: TGTGCTAGTGGTTTGGTACCTACGGGGGGGACTTACACAGATACGCAGTATTTT.

This clone is a singleton in its sample. This sequence joins TRBV7-9 and TRBJ2-4; a weak D match, TRBD1 (6 bases). Germline V gene sequence: CDR1 SEHNR, CDR2 FQNEAQ (reference sequence). V was shortened by 1 base and J by 1 base, with 11 bases between the two germline ends. CDR3 length: 16 amino acids. This CDR3 reads CASSLDNRVAKNIQYF. CDR3 DNA: TGTGCCAGCAGCTTAGATAACAGGGTGGCCAAAAACATTCAGTACTTC.

This chain uses TRBV7-6 with TRBJ2-5; 13 bases fit TRBD2. Losses at the gene ends were 4 bases for V and 4 bases for J; bases not matched to a gene: 6. CDR3 size: 16 residues. Looked up from germline, CDR1 is SGHVS and CDR2 is FNYEAQ. The CDR3 nucleotides are TGTGCCAGCAGCTCAAGGACTAGCGGGAGCCGAGAGACCCAGTACTTC. It encodes CASSSRTSGSRETQYF.

This rearrangement joins TRBV7-9 to TRBJ1-3, with 9 bases aligning to TRBD1. This CDR3 region has 14 residues. Germline CDR1 reads SEHNR; CDR2 reads FQNEAQ (reference sequence). With V trimmed by 4 bases and J by 2 bases, 0 bases remained unmatched. CDR3 residues: CASSWDRAGNTIYF. The CDR3, as DNA: TGTGCCAGCAGCTGGGACAGGGCTGGAAACACCATATATTTT.

This rearrangement joins TRBV5-1 to TRBJ1-1, with 7 positions matching TRBD1. The V and J ends lost 0 bases and 5 bases, in that order; junction bases with no gene match: 4. From germline, CDR1 is SGHRS and CDR2 YFSETQ. The length of the CDR3 is 14 residues. DNA of the CDR3: TGCGCCAGCAGCTTGGGCAGGGGGTGGACTGAAGCTTTCTTT. It encodes CASSLGRGWTEAFF.

This clone has just a few counts. J is TRBJ2-7 and V is TRBV7-9, with D perhaps matching TRBD1 (6 bases). V was cut by 5 bases and J by 0 bases, with 14 bases left in between. The germline gives CDR1 SEHNR, CDR2 FQNEAQ (reference sequence). This CDR3 comprises 15 residues. CDR3 nucleotides: TGTGCCAGCAGCCTCAGACAGGCCTCCTCCTACGAGCAGTACTTC. Amino acids: CASSLRQASSYEQYF.

The chain joins TRBV5-6 to TRBJ2-7; 7 positions agree with TRBD2. The V segment lost 2 bases and the J segment 6 bases; nucleotides outside the gene matches: 2. The CDR3 contains 12 residues. Germline values: CDR1 SGHDT, CDR2 YYEEEE. The CDR3 is CASSFGRGEQYF. Here the CDR3 DNA reads TGTGCCAGCAGCTTTGGGAGGGGCGAGCAGTACTTC.

The chain uses TRBV6-5 and TRBJ2-7; 7 bases are shared with TRBD2. The CDR3 is 13 amino acids. V lost 5 bases and J lost 7; bases outside the gene matches: 8. CDR1 is MNHEY and CDR2 is SVGAGI in the germline V gene. This CDR3 is CASSLRLAGEQYF. Here the CDR3 DNA reads TGTGCCAGCAGTCTCAGACTAGCTGGAGAGCAGTACTTC.

This chain uses TRBV5-5 with TRBJ2-2; TRBD2 agrees at 7 bases. V gave up 4 bases and J gave up 3 bases; unmatched junction bases: 6. Per the germline V gene, CDR1 is SGHKS and CDR2 is YYEKEE (reference sequence). The CDR3 covers 15 residues. CDR3 in DNA: TGTGCCAGCAGCACACTAGCGCATGACACCGGGGAGCTGTTTTTT. The encoded protein is CASSTLAHDTGELFF.

V gene TRBV14 combines with J gene TRBJ2-7; TRBD1 matches at 7 bases. Looked up from germline, CDR1 is SGHDN and CDR2 is FVKESK. The trim removed 2 bases at V and 6 bases at J, leaving 7 bases unmatched. The CDR3 has 14 residues. The CDR3 sequence is CASSQIQGHSEQYF. The DNA for the CDR3 is TGTGCCAGCAGCCAAATACAGGGGCATAGCGAGCAGTACTTC.

This chain joins TRBV7-9 and TRBJ1-5; tentatively, D is TRBD1 (6 bases). Germline V lookup: CDR1 SEHNR, CDR2 FQNEAQ (reference sequence). V lost 1 base, J lost 7 bases, and 17 bases lay in between. The length of the CDR3 is 16 residues. CDR3 in amino acids: CASSLGSQGIGQPQHF. CDR3 nucleotide sequence: TGTGCCAGCAGCTTAGGGTCACAGGGTATAGGCCAGCCCCAGCATTTT.